Here is one TCR beta chain with its context. Its matching antigen is unknown. Profiled with immunoSEQ multiplex PCR; TCRdb holds only in-frame clones, not every one. The table lists some 170,000 clones, over 85% of them singletons. These data originate in a study of T cell responses to AZD1222 COVID-19 vaccine. General study findings and limits: Baseline seropositivity occurred in only a handful of AZD1222 recipients. Unmutated variant regions are reportedly the target of nearly half of TCRs that are spike-specific. Clonal diversity may have been underestimated in mostly white British donors.

V lost 4 bases and J lost 7; bases outside the gene matches: 18. There are 17 residues in the CDR3. Germline CDR1 is SGHAT and CDR2 is FQNNGV. The chain carries TRBV11-2 and TRBJ2-7; 8 positions match TRBD2. Sample: peripheral blood, taken on day 0 of AZD1222 vaccination. The receptor was isolated from an adult in good health. The CDR3 DNA reads as TGTGCCAGCAGCTCCCTTGGAGCGGGGGCCCGATTGGTTGAGCAGTACTTC. Amino acids: CASSSLGAGARLVEQYF.